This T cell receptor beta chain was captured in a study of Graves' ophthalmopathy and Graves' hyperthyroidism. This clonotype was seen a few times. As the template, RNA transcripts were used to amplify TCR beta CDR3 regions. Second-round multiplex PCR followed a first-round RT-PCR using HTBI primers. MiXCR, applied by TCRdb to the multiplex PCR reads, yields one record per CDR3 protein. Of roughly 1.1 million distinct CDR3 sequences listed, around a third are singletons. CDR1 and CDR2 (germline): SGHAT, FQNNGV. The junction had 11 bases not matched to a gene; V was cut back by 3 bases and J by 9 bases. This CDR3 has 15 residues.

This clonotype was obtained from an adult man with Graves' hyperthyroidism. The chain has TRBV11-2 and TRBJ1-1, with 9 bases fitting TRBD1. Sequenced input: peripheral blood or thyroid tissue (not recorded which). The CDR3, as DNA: TGTGCCAGCAGCTTCGTCACGACAGGGGGGAGTCAAGCTTTCTTT. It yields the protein CASSFVTTGGSQAFF.